A selection of T cell receptor beta chains follows, all from one sample in a study of T cells after posttransplantation cyclophosphamide. Repertoires were generated with immunoSEQ multiplex PCR, while TCRdb's copy carries only in-frame clones and drops some. Listed for the sample are about 7,700 clones, none seen a single time. Sample: PBMCs, taken after allogeneic stem cell transplant with posttransplant cyclophosphamide. The receptors originated from a female patient aged 45 to 65 who received an allogeneic stem cell transplant from an unrelated donor, was CMV-positive, and had acute GVHD only. Part of the T cells may come from the graft donor. Each CDR3 is given with its conserved first and last residue. Fields, in order: V gene, clone size, J gene, D gene, CDR3 DNA, CDR3 protein. The D gene is left open where the match is weak. Rows give clone size only sometimes, using once, few, many, or a class for an expanded clone.

v_call: TRBV7-2
clone_size: many
j_call: TRBJ1-2
d_call: TRBD1
cdr3_nt: TGTGCCAGCAGCTTAGGGGGACAGGGGCAGAACTATGGCTACACCTTC
cdr3_aa: CASSLGGQGQNYGYTF

v_call: TRBV11-1
clone_size: .
j_call: TRBJ2-5
d_call: .
cdr3_nt: TGTGCCAGCAGCCGGCGGGGACAGCCTTCGGGGACCCAGTACTTC
cdr3_aa: CASSRRGQPSGTQYF

v_call: TRBV19
clone_size: many
j_call: TRBJ2-1
d_call: .
cdr3_nt: TGTGCCAGTAGCCGTGGGTGGGGGGTCTCCTACAATGAGCAGTTCTTC
cdr3_aa: CASSRGWGVSYNEQFF

v_call: TRBV7-2
clone_size: many
j_call: TRBJ2-2
d_call: TRBD1
cdr3_nt: TGTGCCAGCAGCCAAAGACAGGGTCTAAACACCGGGGAGCTGTTTTTT
cdr3_aa: CASSQRQGLNTGELFF

v_call: TRBV5-6
clone_size: few
j_call: TRBJ2-1
d_call: .
cdr3_nt: TGTGCCAGCAGCCTACTAGCCAGCGGAGAGCAGTTCTTC
cdr3_aa: CASSLLASGEQFF

v_call: TRBV4-2
clone_size: many
j_call: TRBJ2-5
d_call: .
cdr3_nt: TGTGCCAGCAGCCAATTCCTCCTGGCGGCACAAGAGACCCAGTACTTC
cdr3_aa: CASSQFLLAAQETQYF

v_call: TRBV2
clone_size: medium-sized
j_call: TRBJ1-1
d_call: .
cdr3_nt: TGTGCCAGCAGTGGGGGGGCTGAAGCTTTCTTT
cdr3_aa: CASSGGAEAFF

v_call: TRBV5-1
clone_size: many
j_call: TRBJ1-2
d_call: .
cdr3_nt: TGCGCCAGCAGATCGGGGGAAGCCTATGGCTACACCTTC
cdr3_aa: CASRSGEAYGYTF

v_call: TRBV28
clone_size: many
j_call: TRBJ2-7
d_call: .
cdr3_nt: TGTGCCAGCAGTTGGGCTTGGGCATATTTTACAGGGTTGAGATCCTACGAGCAGTACTTC
cdr3_aa: CASSWAWAYFTGLRSYEQYF

v_call: TRBV10-3
clone_size: many
j_call: TRBJ1-1
d_call: TRBD1
cdr3_nt: TGTGCCATCAGTGAGCCCCGACAGGGGGGTACTGAAGCTTTCTTT
cdr3_aa: CAISEPRQGGTEAFF

v_call: TRBV4-2
clone_size: many
j_call: TRBJ2-1
d_call: .
cdr3_nt: TGTGCCAGCAGCCAAGGACCACTATCCAGCTCCTACAATGAGCAGTTCTTC
cdr3_aa: CASSQGPLSSSYNEQFF

v_call: TRBV15
clone_size: few
j_call: TRBJ1-1
d_call: .
cdr3_nt: TGTGCCACCAGAGGGGGGGGGACACTGAACACTGAAGCTTTCTTT
cdr3_aa: CATRGGGTLNTEAFF

v_call: TRBV5-1
clone_size: medium-sized
j_call: TRBJ2-3
d_call: TRBD2
cdr3_nt: TGCGCCAGCAGCTTGGATGTAGCGGGATCGAGAGATACGCAGTATTTT
cdr3_aa: CASSLDVAGSRDTQYF

v_call: TRBV10-1
clone_size: few
j_call: TRBJ1-6
d_call: .
cdr3_nt: TGCGCCAGCAGTGTTTCACCTTGTGAGGGGGCCCTCCACTTT
cdr3_aa: CASSVSPCEGALHF

v_call: TRBV27
clone_size: few
j_call: TRBJ1-1
d_call: TRBD1
cdr3_nt: TGTGCCAGCAGCTCTCGACAGGGGGCGGCTGAAGCTTTCTTT
cdr3_aa: CASSSRQGAAEAFF

v_call: TRBV10-3
clone_size: few
j_call: TRBJ2-7
d_call: TRBD1
cdr3_nt: TGTGCCATCAGTGGGACAGGGGGCTTTTCCTACGAGCAGTACTTC
cdr3_aa: CAISGTGGFSYEQYF

v_call: TRBV28
clone_size: medium-sized
j_call: TRBJ2-7
d_call: .
cdr3_nt: TGTGCCAGCAGTACCGAGACAGGTGGTCCCTACGAGCAGTACTTC
cdr3_aa: CASSTETGGPYEQYF

v_call: TRBV7-2
clone_size: many
j_call: TRBJ2-7
d_call: .
cdr3_nt: TGTGCCAGCAGCTTCCAGGGCTCCTACGAGCAGTACTTC
cdr3_aa: CASSFQGSYEQYF

v_call: TRBV28
clone_size: many
j_call: TRBJ1-2
d_call: .
cdr3_nt: TGTGCCAGCAGTTTACAGGGGATTAACTATGGCTACACCTTC
cdr3_aa: CASSLQGINYGYTF

v_call: TRBV28
clone_size: many
j_call: TRBJ1-4
d_call: TRBD1
cdr3_nt: TGTGCCAGCAGTTTAGGGTTAGGGGGCAGTGAAAAACTGTTTTTT
cdr3_aa: CASSLGLGGSEKLFF

v_call: TRBV6-5
clone_size: many
j_call: TRBJ2-5
d_call: .
cdr3_nt: TGTGCCAGCGCAGGGGCCCCACAAGAGACCCAGTACTTC
cdr3_aa: CASAGAPQETQYF

v_call: TRBV6-1
clone_size: few
j_call: TRBJ2-7
d_call: .
cdr3_nt: TGTGCCAGCAGTGAAGTAGGTAGCGGCTACGAGCAGTACTTC
cdr3_aa: CASSEVGSGYEQYF

v_call: TRBV5-6
clone_size: many
j_call: TRBJ2-2
d_call: .
cdr3_nt: TGTGCCAGCAGCTTGGCGTACCGGGACTTGGGGGGCACCGGGGAGCTGTTTTTT
cdr3_aa: CASSLAYRDLGGTGELFF

v_call: TRBV28
clone_size: many
j_call: TRBJ2-1
d_call: .
cdr3_nt: TGTGCCAGCAGTTTCATGGGCCCATACAATGAGCAGTTCTTC
cdr3_aa: CASSFMGPYNEQFF

v_call: TRBV7-3
clone_size: medium-sized
j_call: TRBJ2-2
d_call: TRBD2
cdr3_nt: TGTGCCAGCAGCCTCCGGGGGGGGCGAAGCACCGGGGAGCTGTTTTTT
cdr3_aa: CASSLRGGRSTGELFF

v_call: TRBV13
clone_size: many
j_call: TRBJ2-1
d_call: .
cdr3_nt: TGTGCCAGCAGCCAAGGACTAAGCTCCTACAATGAGCAGTTCTTC
cdr3_aa: CASSQGLSSYNEQFF

v_call: TRBV7-6
clone_size: medium-sized
j_call: TRBJ1-1
d_call: TRBD1
cdr3_nt: TGTGCCAGCAGCGCTACAGGGGGCATCACTGAAGCTTTCTTT
cdr3_aa: CASSATGGITEAFF

v_call: TRBV5-6
clone_size: medium-sized
j_call: TRBJ2-1
d_call: TRBD2
cdr3_nt: TGTGCCAGCAGCTTGCCGACTAGCGGGAGTAGAGATGAGCAGTTCTTC
cdr3_aa: CASSLPTSGSRDEQFF

v_call: TRBV6-1
clone_size: many
j_call: TRBJ2-2
d_call: TRBD1
cdr3_nt: TGTGCCAGCAGAGGGACAGGGGGCGGCACCGGGGAGCTGTTTTTT
cdr3_aa: CASRGTGGGTGELFF

v_call: TRBV29-1
clone_size: medium-sized
j_call: TRBJ1-4
d_call: TRBD1
cdr3_nt: TGCAGCGTTGAAGGACAGGGAGGCGAAAAACTGTTTTTT
cdr3_aa: CSVEGQGGEKLFF

v_call: TRBV14
clone_size: many
j_call: TRBJ2-1
d_call: .
cdr3_nt: TGTGCCAGCAGCCGGGACTTCTCCCGCTACCGCAATGAGCAGTTCTTC
cdr3_aa: CASSRDFSRYRNEQFF

v_call: TRBV7-9
clone_size: few
j_call: TRBJ2-7
d_call: TRBD2
cdr3_nt: TGTGCCAGCAGGGACTTCAGAGGAGGGACTAGCGGGATAACCTACGAGCAGTACTTC
cdr3_aa: CASRDFRGGTSGITYEQYF

v_call: TRBV4-3
clone_size: many
j_call: TRBJ2-7
d_call: .
cdr3_nt: TGCGCCAGCAGCCAAGCCTGGCAGGGCAACTACGAGCAGTACTTC
cdr3_aa: CASSQAWQGNYEQYF

v_call: TRBV4-3
clone_size: many
j_call: TRBJ2-7
d_call: .
cdr3_nt: TGCGCCAGCAGCCAGTTAGTGGGGCACGACGAGCAGTACTTC
cdr3_aa: CASSQLVGHDEQYF

v_call: TRBV28
clone_size: many
j_call: TRBJ2-7
d_call: TRBD2
cdr3_nt: TGTGCCAGCAGTTTATCCAGGTCTAGCGGGAGCTATTCCTACGAGCAGTACTTC
cdr3_aa: CASSLSRSSGSYSYEQYF

v_call: TRBV25-1
clone_size: many
j_call: TRBJ2-7
d_call: TRBD2
cdr3_nt: TGTGCCAGCAGTGACCCCGGGACTACGAGTTCGGGGGAGCAGTACTTC
cdr3_aa: CASSDPGTTSSGEQYF

v_call: TRBV14
clone_size: many
j_call: TRBJ2-5
d_call: .
cdr3_nt: TGTGCCAGCAGCCAAGTTGCAGTGGAGACCCAGTACTTC
cdr3_aa: CASSQVAVETQYF